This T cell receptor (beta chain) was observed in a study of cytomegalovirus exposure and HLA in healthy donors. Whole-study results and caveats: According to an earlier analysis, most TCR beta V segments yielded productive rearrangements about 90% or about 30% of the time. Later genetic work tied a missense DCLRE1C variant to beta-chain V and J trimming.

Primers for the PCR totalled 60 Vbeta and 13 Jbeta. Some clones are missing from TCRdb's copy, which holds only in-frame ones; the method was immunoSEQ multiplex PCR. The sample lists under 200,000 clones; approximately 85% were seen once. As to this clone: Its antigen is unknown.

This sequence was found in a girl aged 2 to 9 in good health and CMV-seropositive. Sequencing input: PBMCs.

In DNA form, the CDR3 reads TGTGCCAGCAGCCAACAACAGGGGATGGAGACCCAGTACTTC. Its translation is CASSQQQGMETQYF. This sequence joins TRBV14 and TRBJ2-5; 7 positions agree with TRBD1. CDR3 length: 14 amino acids. The V and J ends lost 2 bases and 5 bases, in that order; junction bases with no gene match: 5. Germline assignment: CDR1 SGHDN and CDR2 FVKESK.